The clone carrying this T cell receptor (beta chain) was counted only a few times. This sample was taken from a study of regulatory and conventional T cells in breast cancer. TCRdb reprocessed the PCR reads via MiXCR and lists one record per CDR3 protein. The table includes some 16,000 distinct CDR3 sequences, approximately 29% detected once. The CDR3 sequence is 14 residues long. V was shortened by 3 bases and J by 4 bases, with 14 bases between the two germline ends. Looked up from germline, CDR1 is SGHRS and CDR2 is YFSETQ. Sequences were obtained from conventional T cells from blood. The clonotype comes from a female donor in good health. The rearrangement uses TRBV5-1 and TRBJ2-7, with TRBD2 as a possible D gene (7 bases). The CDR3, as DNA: TGCGCCAGCAGCTCCCTCGGGGGGCCGTACGAGCAGTACTTC. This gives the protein CASSSLGGPYEQYF.